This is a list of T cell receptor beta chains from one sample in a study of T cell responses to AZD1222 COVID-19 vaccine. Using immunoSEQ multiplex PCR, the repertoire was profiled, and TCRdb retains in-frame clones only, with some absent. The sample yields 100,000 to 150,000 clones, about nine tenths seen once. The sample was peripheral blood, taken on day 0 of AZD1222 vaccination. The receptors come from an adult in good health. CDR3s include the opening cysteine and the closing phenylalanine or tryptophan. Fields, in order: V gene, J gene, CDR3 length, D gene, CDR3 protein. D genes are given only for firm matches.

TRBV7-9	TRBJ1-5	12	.	CASSLGSQDRHF
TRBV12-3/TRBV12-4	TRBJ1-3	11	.	CASSPKNTIYF
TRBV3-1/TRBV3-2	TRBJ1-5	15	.	CASSQDTLANQPQHF
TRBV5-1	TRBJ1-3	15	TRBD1	CASSTGQESGNTIYF
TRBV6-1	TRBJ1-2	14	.	CASSEAPPGLSYTF
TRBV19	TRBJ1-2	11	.	CASSIGFGYTF
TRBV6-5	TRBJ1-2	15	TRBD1	CASSYNGQGAYGYTF
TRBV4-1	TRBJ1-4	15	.	CASSQGYSLGEKLFF
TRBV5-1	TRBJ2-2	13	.	CASSSRGTGELFF
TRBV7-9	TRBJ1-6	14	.	CASSLEVDNSPLHF
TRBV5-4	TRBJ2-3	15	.	CASSSVGRRPDTQYF
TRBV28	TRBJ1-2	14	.	CASNTGGSAGGYTF
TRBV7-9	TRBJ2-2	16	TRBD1	CASSLGTGSNTGELFF
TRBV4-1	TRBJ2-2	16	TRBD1	CASSQPGQGSTGELFF
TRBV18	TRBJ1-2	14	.	CASSQPPGGYGYTF
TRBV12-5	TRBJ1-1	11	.	CASGLGTEAFF
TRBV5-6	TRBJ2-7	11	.	CASSFRGEQYF
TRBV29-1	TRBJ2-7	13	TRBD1	CSVRTTGFSEQYF
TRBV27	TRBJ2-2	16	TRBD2	CASSLLASGWAGELFF
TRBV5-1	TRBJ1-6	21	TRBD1	CASSAEPRTGKASSYNSPLHF
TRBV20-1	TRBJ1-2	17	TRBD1	CSASTRGDRGGNYGYTF
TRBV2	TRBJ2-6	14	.	CASSEVQGANVLTF
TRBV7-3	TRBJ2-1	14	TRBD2	CASSLQGGVNEQFF
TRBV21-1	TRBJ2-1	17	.	CASSKTGTGPLRDEQFF
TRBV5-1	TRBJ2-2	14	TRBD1	CASSLRTGAGELFF
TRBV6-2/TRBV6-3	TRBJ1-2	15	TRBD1	CASSPNWDRGYGYTF